The 15 T cell receptor beta chains in this list originate from one sample, sequenced in a study of somatic mutations in T cells in chronic GVHD. The protocol was immunoSEQ multiplex PCR, while the TCRdb copy is restricted to in-frame clones and leaves out a portion. The sample yields around 13,000 clones, around four fifths seen once. Sequencing was carried out using Vbeta20-negative CD4+ T cells from blood. Receptor source: a male patient aged 45-59 years with chronic graft-versus-host disease. The T cells may partly be graft donor cells.

The gene calls are TRBV6-5 and TRBJ1-1; 8 bases fit TRBD1. With 5 bases clipped from V and 5 bases from J, the junction kept 10 bases outside the gene matches. Germline loops: CDR1 MNHEY, CDR2 SVGAGI. This CDR3 is built from 15 residues. CDR3 protein: CASSRNDRQGTEAFF. As DNA, the CDR3 is TGTGCCAGCAGTAGGAATGATAGACAGGGGACTGAAGCTTTCTTT.

The rearrangement links TRBV11-2 to TRBJ2-5, with D unclear. CDR3 length equals 13 residues. From germline, CDR1 is SGHAT and CDR2 FQNNGV. Trimming removed 3 bases from V and 2 bases from J, with 7 bases in between. The CDR3 DNA follows: TGTGCCAGCAGCTTTACAGAACAAGAGACCCAGTACTTC. This gives the protein CASSFTEQETQYF.

The chain combines TRBV27 with TRBJ2-7, with a tentative D call TRBD1 (6 bases). With 3 bases removed from V and 2 bases from J, the gap between germline ends came to 11 bases. Germline-derived CDR1 and CDR2 are MNHEY and SMNVEV (reference sequence). CDR3 length: 14 amino acids. CDR3 in DNA: TGTGCCAGCAGTTTGTCCAGGGGAACCTACGAGCAGTACTTC. This sequence encodes CASSLSRGTYEQYF.

This chain links TRBV2 with TRBJ1-2, with 10 bases identical to TRBD1. The germline CDR1 and CDR2 sequences are SNHLY and FYNNEI. CDR3 size: 14 residues. The V and J ends lost 8 bases and 8 bases, in that order; junction bases with no gene match: 11. The CDR3, as DNA: TGTGCCAGCGGGGGGACCGGGACAGGGGACGGCTACACCTTC. Its translation: CASGGTGTGDGYTF.

The chain has TRBV2 and TRBJ2-7; 11 bases fit TRBD1. CDR3 length: 15 residues. Germline CDR1 SNHLY, CDR2 FYNNEI. J lost 5 bases, V lost 4 bases, and 7 bases had no gene match. In DNA, the CDR3 is TGTGCCAGCAGTGCCCGGACAGGGGGCGTAGACGAGCAGTACTTC. Amino acid sequence: CASSARTGGVDEQYF.

This sequence joins TRBV9 and TRBJ2-1; no reliable D call. The CDR3 is 15 residues long. Per germline, CDR1 SGDLS and CDR2 YYNGEE. Trimming took 0 bases from V and 0 from J, leaving 7 bases between them. In nucleotides, the CDR3 is TGTGCCAGCAGCGTAGGCCTTAGCTCCTACAATGAGCAGTTCTTC. Protein product: CASSVGLSSYNEQFF.

V is TRBV7-9 and J is TRBJ2-7; the match to TRBD1 covers 8 bases. The ends lost 2 bases at V and 4 bases at J; junction bases unmatched: 10. Germline CDR1 reads SEHNR; CDR2 reads FQNEAQ (reference sequence). The CDR3 length is 16 residues. In DNA, the CDR3 is TGTGCCAGCAGCTTATCATCGGACAGGGCCGCTTACGAGCAGTACTTC. Protein product: CASSLSSDRAAYEQYF.

The chain couples TRBV10-3 to TRBJ1-2, with D possibly matching TRBD1 (6 bases). Germline V gives CDR1 ENHRY, CDR2 SYGVKD. V was pared by 0 bases and J by 1 base, with 15 bases between. CDR3 length equals 17 residues. CDR3 DNA sequence: TGTGCCATCAGTGAGTCGAAGGGGGAATCGGTTAACTATGGCTACACCTTC. It encodes CAISESKGESVNYGYTF.

J is TRBJ1-2 and V is TRBV12-5; the D is unclear. The length of the CDR3 is 15 residues. V was cut by 6 bases and J by 2 bases, with 16 bases left in between. CDR1 is LGHNT, CDR2 FRNRAP, per germline. CDR3 in amino acids: CASGQLGGLNYGYTF. The CDR3 coding sequence is TGTGCTAGTGGCCAATTGGGAGGGTTAAACTATGGCTACACCTTC.

J is TRBJ1-5 and V is TRBV13; D gene uncertain. Trimming pared 1 base from V and 10 bases from J, leaving 8 bases between. Per the germline V gene, CDR1 is PRHDT and CDR2 is FYEKMQ (reference sequence). CDR3 length equals 12 residues. DNA for the CDR3: TGTGCCAGCAGCTTAGATTTTGGCCCCCAGCATTTT. Protein sequence: CASSLDFGPQHF.

The genes are TRBV9 and TRBJ1-1; 9 bases fit TRBD1. This CDR3 contains 14 residues. Germline V gene sequence: CDR1 SGDLS, CDR2 YYNGEE. Germline trimming cut 4 bases from V and 3 bases from J; bases unmatched to any gene: 4. The CDR3 sequence: CASSRWTGDTEAFF. The DNA of the CDR3 is TGTGCCAGCAGCAGATGGACAGGGGACACTGAAGCTTTCTTT.

This clone has a single count. V is TRBV19 and J is TRBJ2-6; D remains ambiguous. The CDR3 is 14 amino acids. Germline CDR1 and CDR2: LNHDA and SQIVND (reference sequence). Trimming removed 2 bases at V and 4 bases at J, with 6 bases between. In DNA form, the CDR3 reads TGTGCCAGTAGTATAAGTGCGGGGGCCAACGTCCTGACTTTC. It translates to CASSISAGANVLTF.

The chain has TRBV12-5 and TRBJ2-3, with D possibly TRBD2 on 6 matching bases. The germline CDR1 and CDR2 sequences are LGHNT and FRNRAP. V lost 7 bases and J 2 bases, leaving 13 bases between the germline ends. CDR3 length equals 14 residues. The CDR3 DNA reads TGTGCTAGTGTCCTGGGGACTTACACAGATACGCAGTATTTT. Its protein is CASVLGTYTDTQYF.

The genes are TRBV6-4 and TRBJ2-3; 8 bases line up with TRBD2. V dropped 4 bases and J dropped 3; count of bases not matched to a gene: 3. The CDR3 loop spans 14 amino acids. Germline CDR1 reads MRHNA; CDR2 reads SNTAGT. CDR3 in DNA: TGTGCCAGCAGTGTACTAGCGGAAACAGATACGCAGTATTTT. Translated: CASSVLAETDTQYF.

J is TRBJ1-4 and V is TRBV10-2; unclear D gene. Between the trimmed V and J ends, which lost 8 bases and 6 bases, there was a span of 10 bases. Germline CDR1 and CDR2: WSHSY and SAAADI. The CDR3 length is 12 residues. The CDR3 region has the DNA TGCGCCAGCGCCCCGGGATATGAAAAACTGTTTTTT. This sequence encodes CASAPGYEKLFF.